This is a list of T cell receptor beta chains from one sample in a study of Ad26.COV2.S vaccination and SARS-CoV-2 variants. TCRdb's table, derived via immunoSEQ multiplex PCR, lists solely in-frame clones and lacks some. The sample yields 400,000 to 450,000 clones, roughly 87% seen once. The input for sequencing was peripheral blood, taken in a trial of Ad26.COV2.S vaccine versus placebo. The receptors were sampled from a person between 18 and 59 years old who received the Ad26.COV2.S COVID-19 vaccine or a placebo. Each CDR3 is given with its conserved first and last residue. Each record gives: J gene, V gene, D gene, CDR3 protein. A D gene is named only where the DNA matches it firmly.

TRBJ2-2 TRBV7-9 - CASSHSLGGTGELFF
TRBJ2-7 TRBV7-8 - CASRDSPTGAGEQYF
TRBJ2-1 TRBV7-8 TRBD2 CASSLRILAGGSEQFF
TRBJ2-1 TRBV14 - CASSQGIRGRTRYLSYNEQFF
TRBJ2-7 TRBV28 - CASSLSAGPSYEQYF
TRBJ2-2 TRBV5-5 - CASSLKHPSNTGELFF
TRBJ2-1 TRBV4-3 - CASSQDLGMQGSQFF
TRBJ2-5 TRBV10-3 - CAISKNGESETQYF
TRBJ1-2 TRBV6-6 - CATTAPGAYGYTF
TRBJ2-7 TRBV19 - CASSNQGADEQYF
TRBJ2-1 TRBV7-2 - CASSPQAVSYNEQFF
TRBJ2-7 TRBV2 TRBD1 CASRIQGASYEQYF
TRBJ2-3 TRBV9 TRBD1 CASTPGQDTDTQYF
TRBJ2-2 TRBV5-4 - CASSLDGQAPTSIRTGELFF
TRBJ2-6 TRBV28 TRBD2 CASSLSVAGANSGANVLTF
TRBJ2-7 TRBV29-1 - CSVGQSEREQYF
TRBJ2-5 TRBV2 - CASRGLETQYF
TRBJ2-5 TRBV7-9 - CASSSPAGQETQYF
TRBJ1-2 TRBV5-4 - CASSLAGRDLNYGYTF
TRBJ2-7 TRBV30 - CAWSVGAYEQYF
TRBJ2-7 TRBV7-8 - CASSLEGGISYEQYF
TRBJ1-3 TRBV28 TRBD1 CASSFFRGTSGNTIYF
TRBJ2-5 TRBV30 - CAWSVLGTEETQYF